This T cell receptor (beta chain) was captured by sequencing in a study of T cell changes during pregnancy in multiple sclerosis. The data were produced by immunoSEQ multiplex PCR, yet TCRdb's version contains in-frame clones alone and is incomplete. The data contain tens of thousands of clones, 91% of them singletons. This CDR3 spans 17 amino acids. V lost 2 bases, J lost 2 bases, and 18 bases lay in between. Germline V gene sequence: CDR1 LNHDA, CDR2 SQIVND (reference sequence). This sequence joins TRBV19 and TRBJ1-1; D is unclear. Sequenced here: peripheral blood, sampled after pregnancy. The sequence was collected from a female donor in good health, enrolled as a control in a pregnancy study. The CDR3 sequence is CASSINPMGRGNTEAFF. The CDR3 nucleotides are TGTGCCAGTAGTATAAACCCGATGGGGAGAGGAAACACTGAAGCTTTCTTT.